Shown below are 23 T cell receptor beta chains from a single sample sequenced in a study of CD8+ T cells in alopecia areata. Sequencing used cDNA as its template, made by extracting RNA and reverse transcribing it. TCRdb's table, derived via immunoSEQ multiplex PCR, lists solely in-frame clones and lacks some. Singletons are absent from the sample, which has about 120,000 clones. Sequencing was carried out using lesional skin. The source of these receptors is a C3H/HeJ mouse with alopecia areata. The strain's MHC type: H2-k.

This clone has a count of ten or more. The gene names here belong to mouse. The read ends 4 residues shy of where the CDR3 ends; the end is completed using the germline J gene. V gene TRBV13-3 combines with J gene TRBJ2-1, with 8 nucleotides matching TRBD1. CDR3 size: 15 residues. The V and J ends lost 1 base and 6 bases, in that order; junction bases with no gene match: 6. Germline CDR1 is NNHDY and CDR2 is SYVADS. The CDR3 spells CASSDRTGPFAEQFF. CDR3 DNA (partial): TGTGCCAGCAGTGATCGGACAGGGCCCTTTGCT.

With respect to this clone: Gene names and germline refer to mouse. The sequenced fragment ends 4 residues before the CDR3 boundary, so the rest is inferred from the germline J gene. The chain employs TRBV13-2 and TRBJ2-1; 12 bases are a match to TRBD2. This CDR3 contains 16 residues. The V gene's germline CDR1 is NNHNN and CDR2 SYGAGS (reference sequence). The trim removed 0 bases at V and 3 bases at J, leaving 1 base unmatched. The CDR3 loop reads CASGDGTGGVYAEQFF. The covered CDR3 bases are TGTGCCAGCGGTGATGGGACTGGGGGGGTCTATGCT.

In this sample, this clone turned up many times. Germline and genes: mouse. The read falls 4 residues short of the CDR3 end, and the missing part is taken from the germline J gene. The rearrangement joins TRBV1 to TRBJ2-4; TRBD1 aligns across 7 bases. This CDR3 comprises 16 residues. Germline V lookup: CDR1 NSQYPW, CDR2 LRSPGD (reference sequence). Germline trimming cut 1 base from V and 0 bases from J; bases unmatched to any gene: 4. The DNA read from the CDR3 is TGCACCTGCAGTGCAGTCGGGACAGCTAGTCAAAAC. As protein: CTCSAVGTASQN. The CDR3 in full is CTCSAVGTASQNTLYF.

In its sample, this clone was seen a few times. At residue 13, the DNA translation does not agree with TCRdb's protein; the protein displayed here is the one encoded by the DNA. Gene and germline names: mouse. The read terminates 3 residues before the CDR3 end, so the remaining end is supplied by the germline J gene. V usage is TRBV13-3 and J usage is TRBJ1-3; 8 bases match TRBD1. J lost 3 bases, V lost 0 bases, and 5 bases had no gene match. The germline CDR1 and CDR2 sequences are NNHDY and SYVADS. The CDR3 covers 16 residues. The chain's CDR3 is CASSDAARGHGNTLYF. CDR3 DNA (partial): TGTGCCAGCAGTGATGCTGCCAGGGGGCATGGAAATACG.

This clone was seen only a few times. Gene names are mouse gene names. Partial CDR3 DNA: TGTGCCAGCTCTCTCGACGGGACAGGGGTAGGGAGAGAC. Its translation: CASSLDGTGVGRD. The full CDR3 is CASSLDGTGVGRDTQYF. This chain uses TRBV12-1 with TRBJ2-5, with 10 bases fitting TRBD1. Read coverage stops 4 residues before the CDR3 terminus; the germline J gene supplies the remainder. Germline V gene sequence: CDR1 SGHSN, CDR2 HYEKVE. The CDR3 is 17 amino acids.

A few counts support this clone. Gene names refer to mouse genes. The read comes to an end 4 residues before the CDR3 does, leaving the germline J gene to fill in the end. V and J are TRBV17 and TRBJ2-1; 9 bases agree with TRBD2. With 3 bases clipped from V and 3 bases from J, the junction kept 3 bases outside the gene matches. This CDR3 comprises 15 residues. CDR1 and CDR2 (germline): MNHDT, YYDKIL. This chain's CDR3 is CASSRGTGSYAEQFF. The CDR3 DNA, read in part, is TGTGCTAGCAGTAGGGGGACTGGGTCCTATGCT.

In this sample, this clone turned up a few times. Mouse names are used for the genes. CDR3 DNA (partial): TGCACCTGCAGTGCAGAAGCTGGCCGGTAT. Protein: CTCSAEAGRY. The entire CDR3 is CTCSAEAGRYEQYF. This rearrangement joins TRBV1 to TRBJ2-7; D is ambiguous. The CDR3 goes on 4 residues after the read ends, and that part is filled in from the germline J gene. The CDR3 spans 14 residues. CDR1 and CDR2 (germline): NSQYPW, LRSPGD (reference sequence).

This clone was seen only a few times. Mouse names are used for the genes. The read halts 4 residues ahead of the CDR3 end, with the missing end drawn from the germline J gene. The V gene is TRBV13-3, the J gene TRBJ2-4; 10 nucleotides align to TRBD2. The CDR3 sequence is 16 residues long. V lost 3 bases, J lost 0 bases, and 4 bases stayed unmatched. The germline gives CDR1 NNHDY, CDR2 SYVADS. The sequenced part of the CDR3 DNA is TGTGCCAGCAGTGCCTGGGGGGGCGGGAGTCAAAAC. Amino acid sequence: CASSAWGGGSQN. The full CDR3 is CASSAWGGGSQNTLYF.

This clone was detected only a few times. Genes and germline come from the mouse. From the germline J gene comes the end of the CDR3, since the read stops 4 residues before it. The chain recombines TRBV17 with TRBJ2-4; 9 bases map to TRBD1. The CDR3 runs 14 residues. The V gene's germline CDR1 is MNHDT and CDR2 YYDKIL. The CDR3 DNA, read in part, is TGTGCTAGCAGTAGAAGGACAGGGGCCAAC. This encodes CASSRRTGAN. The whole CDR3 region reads CASSRRTGANTLYF.

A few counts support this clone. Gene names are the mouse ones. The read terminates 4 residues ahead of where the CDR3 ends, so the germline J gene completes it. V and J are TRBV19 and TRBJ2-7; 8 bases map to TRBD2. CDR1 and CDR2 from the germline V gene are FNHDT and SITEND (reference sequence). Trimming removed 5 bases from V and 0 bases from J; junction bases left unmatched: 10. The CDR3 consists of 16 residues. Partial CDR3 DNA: TGTGCCAGCAGCCTCGACTGGGGTCTCAGCTCCTAT. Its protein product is CASSLDWGLSSY. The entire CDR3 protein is CASSLDWGLSSYEQYF.

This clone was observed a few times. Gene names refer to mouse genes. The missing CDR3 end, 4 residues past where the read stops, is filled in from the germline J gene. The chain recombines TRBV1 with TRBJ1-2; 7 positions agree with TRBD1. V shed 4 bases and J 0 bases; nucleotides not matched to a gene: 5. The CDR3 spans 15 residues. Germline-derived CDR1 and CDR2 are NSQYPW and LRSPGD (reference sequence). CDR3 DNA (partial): TGCACCTGCAGTGAACAGGGGAGCCCAAACTCC. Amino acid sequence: CTCSEQGSPNS. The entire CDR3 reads CTCSEQGSPNSDYTF.

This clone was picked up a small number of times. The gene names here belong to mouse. This CDR3 is CASSDVSGGARDTQYF. The sequenced CDR3 bases are TGTGCCAGCAGTGATGTGTCTGGGGGGGCGCGAGAC. The chain is built from TRBV13-3 and TRBJ2-5, with TRBD2 identical over 10 bases. The CDR3 end falls 4 residues outside the read, so it is completed with the germline J gene. Germline-derived CDR1 and CDR2 are NNHDY and SYVADS. This CDR3 region has 16 residues.

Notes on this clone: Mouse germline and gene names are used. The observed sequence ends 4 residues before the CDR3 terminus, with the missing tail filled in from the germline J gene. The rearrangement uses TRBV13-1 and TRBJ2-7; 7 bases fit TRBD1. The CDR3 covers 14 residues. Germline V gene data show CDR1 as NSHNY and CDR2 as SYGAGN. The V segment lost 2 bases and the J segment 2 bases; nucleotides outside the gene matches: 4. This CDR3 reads CASSEQTGPYEQYF. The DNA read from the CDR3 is TGTGCCAGCAGTGAACAGACAGGGCCCTAT.

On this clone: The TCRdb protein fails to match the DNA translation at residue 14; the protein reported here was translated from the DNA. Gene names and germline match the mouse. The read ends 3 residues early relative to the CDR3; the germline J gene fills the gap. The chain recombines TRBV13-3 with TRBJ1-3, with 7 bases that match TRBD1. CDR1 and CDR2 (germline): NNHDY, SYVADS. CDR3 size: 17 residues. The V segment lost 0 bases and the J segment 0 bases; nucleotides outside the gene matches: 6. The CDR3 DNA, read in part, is TGTGCCAGCAGTGATGCAAAGGGACAGTATTCTGGAAATACG. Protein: CASSDAKGQYSGNT. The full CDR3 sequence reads CASSDAKGQYSGNTLYF. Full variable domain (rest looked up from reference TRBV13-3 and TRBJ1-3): EAAVTQSPRSKVAVTGGKVTLSCHQTNNHDYMYWYRQDTGHGLRLIHYSYVADSTEKGDIPDGYKASRPSQENFSLILELASLSQTAVYFCASSDAKGQYSGNTLYFGEGSRLIVV.

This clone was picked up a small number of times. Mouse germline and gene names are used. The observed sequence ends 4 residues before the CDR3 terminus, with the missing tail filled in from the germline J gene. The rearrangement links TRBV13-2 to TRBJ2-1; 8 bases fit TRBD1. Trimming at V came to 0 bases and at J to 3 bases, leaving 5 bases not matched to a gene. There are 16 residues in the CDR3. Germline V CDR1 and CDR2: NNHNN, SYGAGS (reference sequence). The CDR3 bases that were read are TGTGCCAGCGGTGATGGGACAGGGAATGGCTATGCT. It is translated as CASGDGTGNGYA. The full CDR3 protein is CASGDGTGNGYAEQFF.

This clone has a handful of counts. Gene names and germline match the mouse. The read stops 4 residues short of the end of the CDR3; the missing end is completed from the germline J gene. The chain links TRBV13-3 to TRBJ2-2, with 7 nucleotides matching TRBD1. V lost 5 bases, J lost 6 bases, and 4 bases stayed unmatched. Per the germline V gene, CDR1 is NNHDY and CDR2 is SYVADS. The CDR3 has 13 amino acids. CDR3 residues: CASSSGGPGQLYF. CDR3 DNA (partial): TGTGCCAGCAGCTCAGGGGGACCCGGG.

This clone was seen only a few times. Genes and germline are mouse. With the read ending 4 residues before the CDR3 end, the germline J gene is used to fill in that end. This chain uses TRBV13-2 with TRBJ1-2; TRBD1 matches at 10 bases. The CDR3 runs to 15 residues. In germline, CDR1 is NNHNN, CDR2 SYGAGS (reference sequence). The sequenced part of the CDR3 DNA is TGTGCCAGCGGTGTGATAGGGGGACAGGGGACC. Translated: CASGVIGGQGT. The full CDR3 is CASGVIGGQGTDYTF.

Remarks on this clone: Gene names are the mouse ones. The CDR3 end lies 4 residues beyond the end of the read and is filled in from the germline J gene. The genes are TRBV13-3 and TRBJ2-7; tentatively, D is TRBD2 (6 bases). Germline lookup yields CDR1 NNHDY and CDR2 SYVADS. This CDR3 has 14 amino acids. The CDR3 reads CASSDANWAYEQYF. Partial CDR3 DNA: TGTGCCAGCAGTGATGCAAACTGGGCATAT.

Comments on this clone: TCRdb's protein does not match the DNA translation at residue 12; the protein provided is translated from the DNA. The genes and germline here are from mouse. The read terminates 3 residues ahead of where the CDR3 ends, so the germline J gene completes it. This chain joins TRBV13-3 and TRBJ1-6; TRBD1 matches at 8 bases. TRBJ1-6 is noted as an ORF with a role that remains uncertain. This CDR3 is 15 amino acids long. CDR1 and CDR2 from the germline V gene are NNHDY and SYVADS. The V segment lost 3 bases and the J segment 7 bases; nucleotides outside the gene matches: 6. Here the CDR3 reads CASSGTGTGNSPLYF. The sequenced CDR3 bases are TGTGCCAGCAGTGGGACAGGGACGGGGAATTCGCCC.

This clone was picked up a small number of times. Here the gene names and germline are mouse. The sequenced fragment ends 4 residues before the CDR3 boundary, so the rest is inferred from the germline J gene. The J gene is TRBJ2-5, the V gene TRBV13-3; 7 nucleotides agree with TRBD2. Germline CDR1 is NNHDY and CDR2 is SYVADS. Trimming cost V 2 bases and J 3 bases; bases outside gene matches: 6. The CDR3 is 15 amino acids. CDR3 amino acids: CASSEGGGIQDTQYF. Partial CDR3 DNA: TGTGCCAGCAGTGAGGGTGGGGGGATTCAAGAC.

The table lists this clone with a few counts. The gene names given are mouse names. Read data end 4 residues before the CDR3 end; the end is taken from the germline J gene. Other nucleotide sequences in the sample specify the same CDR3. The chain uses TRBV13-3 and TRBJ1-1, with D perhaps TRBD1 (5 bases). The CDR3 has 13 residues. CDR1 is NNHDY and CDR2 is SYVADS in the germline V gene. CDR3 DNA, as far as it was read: TGTGCCAGCTCCGGGACTGGGGCCCCA. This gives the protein CASSGTGAP. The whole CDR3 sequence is CASSGTGAPEVFF.

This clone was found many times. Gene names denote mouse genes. The CDR3: CASSAGTGGDYAEQFF. Incomplete CDR3 DNA: TGTGCCAGCAGCGCCGGGACTGGGGGGGACTATGCT. The rearrangement joins TRBV13-3 to TRBJ2-1, with 13 positions matching TRBD2. The read ends 4 residues before the CDR3 terminus; that terminus is restored from the germline J gene. Germline CDR1 is NNHDY and CDR2 is SYVADS. V shed 5 bases, J shed 2 bases, and the junction held 4 bases outside the gene matches. CDR3 length: 16 residues.

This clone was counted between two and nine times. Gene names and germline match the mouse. The CDR3 here is CASRYGDRANERLFF. CDR3 bases read: TGTGCCAGCAGATACGGGGACAGGGCCAACGAA. V and J are TRBV19 and TRBJ1-4; 9 bases are shared with TRBD1. The read is 4 residues too short to cover the CDR3 end, so that end is filled in from the germline J gene. This CDR3 region has 15 residues. V lost 5 bases and J lost 3; bases outside the gene matches: 5. Germline lookup yields CDR1 FNHDT and CDR2 SITEND (reference sequence).